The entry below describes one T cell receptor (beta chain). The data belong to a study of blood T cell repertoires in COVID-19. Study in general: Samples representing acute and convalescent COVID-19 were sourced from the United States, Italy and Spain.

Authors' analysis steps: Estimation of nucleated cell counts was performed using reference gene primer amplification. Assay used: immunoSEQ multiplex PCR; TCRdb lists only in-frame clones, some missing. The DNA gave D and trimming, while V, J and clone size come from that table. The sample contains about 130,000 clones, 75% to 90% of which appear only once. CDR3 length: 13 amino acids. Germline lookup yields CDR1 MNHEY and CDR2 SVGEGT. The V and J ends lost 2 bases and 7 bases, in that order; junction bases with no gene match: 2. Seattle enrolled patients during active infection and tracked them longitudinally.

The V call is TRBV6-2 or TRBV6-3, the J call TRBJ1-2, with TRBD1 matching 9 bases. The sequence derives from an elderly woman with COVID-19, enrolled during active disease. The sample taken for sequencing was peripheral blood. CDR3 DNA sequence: TGTGCCAGCAGTTACGGGACAGGGACTGGCTACACCTTC. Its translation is CASSYGTGTGYTF.